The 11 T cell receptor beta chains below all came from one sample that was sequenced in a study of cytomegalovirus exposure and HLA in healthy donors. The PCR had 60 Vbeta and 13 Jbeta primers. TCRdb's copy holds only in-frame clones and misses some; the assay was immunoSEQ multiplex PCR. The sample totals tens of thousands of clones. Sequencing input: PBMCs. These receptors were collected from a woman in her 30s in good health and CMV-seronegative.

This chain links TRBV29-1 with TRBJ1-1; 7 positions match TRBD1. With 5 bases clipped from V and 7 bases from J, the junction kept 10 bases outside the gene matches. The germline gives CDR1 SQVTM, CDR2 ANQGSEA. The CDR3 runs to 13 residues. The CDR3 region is CSVWGQRRNEAFF. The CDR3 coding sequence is TGCAGCGTTTGGGGACAGAGAAGAAATGAAGCTTTCTTT.

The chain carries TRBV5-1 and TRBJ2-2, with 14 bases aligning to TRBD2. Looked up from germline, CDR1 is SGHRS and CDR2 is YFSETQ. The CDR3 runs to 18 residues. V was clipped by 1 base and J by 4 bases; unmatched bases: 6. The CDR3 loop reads CASSLKGLAGAGTGELFF. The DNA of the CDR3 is TGCGCCAGCAGCTTGAAGGGACTAGCGGGAGCGGGCACCGGGGAGCTGTTTTTT.

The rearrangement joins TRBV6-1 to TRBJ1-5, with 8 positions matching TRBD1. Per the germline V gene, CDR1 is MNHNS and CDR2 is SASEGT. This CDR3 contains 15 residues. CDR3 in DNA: TGTTCCACCAGCGTGGGACAGGCTCTAAATCAGCCCCAGCATTTT. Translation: CSTSVGQALNQPQHF.

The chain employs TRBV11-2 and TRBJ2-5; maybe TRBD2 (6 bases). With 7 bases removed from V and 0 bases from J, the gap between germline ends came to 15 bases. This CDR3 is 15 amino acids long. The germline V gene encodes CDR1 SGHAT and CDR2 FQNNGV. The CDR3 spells CASTPGVADQETQYF. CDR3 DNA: TGTGCCAGCACCCCGGGGGTAGCGGACCAAGAGACCCAGTACTTC.

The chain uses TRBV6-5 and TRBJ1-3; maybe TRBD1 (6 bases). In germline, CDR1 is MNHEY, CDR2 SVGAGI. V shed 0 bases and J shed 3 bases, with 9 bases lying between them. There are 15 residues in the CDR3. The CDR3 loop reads CASSYSGRGGNTIYF. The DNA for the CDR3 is TGTGCCAGCAGTTACTCAGGCAGGGGTGGAAACACCATATATTTT.

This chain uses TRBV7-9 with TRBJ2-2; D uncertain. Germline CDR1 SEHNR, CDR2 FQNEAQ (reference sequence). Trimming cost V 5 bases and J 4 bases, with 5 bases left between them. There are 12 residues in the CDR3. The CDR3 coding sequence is TGTGCCAGCAGCCTAAGCACCGGGGAGCTGTTTTTT. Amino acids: CASSLSTGELFF.

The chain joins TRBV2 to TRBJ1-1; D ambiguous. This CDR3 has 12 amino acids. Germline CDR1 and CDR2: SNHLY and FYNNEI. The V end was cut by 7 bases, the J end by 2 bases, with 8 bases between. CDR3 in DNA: TGTGCCAGCATGAGGGCCAACACTGAAGCTTTCTTT. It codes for CASMRANTEAFF.

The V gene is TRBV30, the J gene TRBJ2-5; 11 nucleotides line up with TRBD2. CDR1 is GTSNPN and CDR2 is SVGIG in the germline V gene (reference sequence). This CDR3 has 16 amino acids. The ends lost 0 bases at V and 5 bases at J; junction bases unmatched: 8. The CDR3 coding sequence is TGTGCCTGGAGTGTAGGTAGCGGGGGGGCTATGGAGACCCAGTACTTC. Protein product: CAWSVGSGGAMETQYF.

The CDR3, as DNA: TGTGCCAGCACAGGCAGGGGTAACGAGCAGTACTTC. Translated: CASTGRGNEQYF. This sequence joins TRBV6-1 and TRBJ2-7, with D maybe TRBD1 (6 bases). This CDR3 spans 12 amino acids. CDR1 and CDR2 from the germline V gene are MNHNS and SASEGT. V was pared by 7 bases and J by 5 bases, with 12 bases between.

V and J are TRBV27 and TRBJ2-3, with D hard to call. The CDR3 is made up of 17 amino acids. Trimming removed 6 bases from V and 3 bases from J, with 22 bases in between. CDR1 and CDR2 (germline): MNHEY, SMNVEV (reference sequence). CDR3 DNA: TGTGCCAGCAGCCGAAGCGCGGCAGATAGGTGGACAGATACGCAGTATTTT. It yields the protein CASSRSAADRWTDTQYF.

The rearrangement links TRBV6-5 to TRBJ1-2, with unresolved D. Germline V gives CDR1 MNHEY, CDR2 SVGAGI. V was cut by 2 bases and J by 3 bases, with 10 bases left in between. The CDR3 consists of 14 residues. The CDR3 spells CASSYSISDYGYTF. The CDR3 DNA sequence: TGTGCCAGCAGTTACAGTATCAGCGACTATGGCTACACCTTC.